The 9 T cell receptor beta chains below all came from one sample that was sequenced in a study of blood T cell repertoires in COVID-19. Using immunoSEQ multiplex PCR, the repertoire was profiled, and TCRdb retains in-frame clones only, with some absent. Among 65,000 to 90,000 clones, 65% to 85% were seen once, and the ten largest hold 4.1%. Material: peripheral blood. The receptors stem from a woman in her sixties with acute or convalescent COVID-19.

This clone was seen once. The chain uses TRBV5-1 and TRBJ1-4; a weak D match, TRBD1 (6 bases). This CDR3 region has 16 residues. CDR1 SGHRS and CDR2 YFSETQ come from the germline V gene. Trimming removed 1 base from V and 8 bases from J, with 18 bases in between. The CDR3 bases are TGCGCCAGCAGCTTGAACAGGGAAAAAGGAAGAGAAAAACTGTTTTTT. Translating gives CASSLNREKGREKLFF.

The chain couples TRBV15 to TRBJ2-3; 8 positions agree with TRBD2. Germline lookup yields CDR1 LNHNV and CDR2 YYDKDF (reference sequence). The CDR3 totals 16 residues. Unmatched junction bases numbered 13, after V lost 5 bases and J lost 6 bases. This CDR3 reads CATSRNSGNRIDTQYF. The CDR3 bases are TGTGCCACCAGCCGAAATAGCGGGAATCGCATCGATACGCAGTATTTT. The whole variable domain, remainder taken from reference TRBV15 and TRBJ2-3, is DAMVIQNPRYQVTQFGKPVTLSCSQTLNHNVMYWYQQKSSQAPKLLFHYYDKDFNNEADTPDNFQSRRPNTSFCFLDIRSPGLGDTAMYLCATSRNSGNRIDTQYFGPGTRLTVL.

There are a few counts of this clone. The J gene is TRBJ1-2, the V gene TRBV5-1, with a weak D call TRBD1 (6 bases). Germline values: CDR1 SGHRS, CDR2 YFSETQ. V lost 3 bases, J lost 2 bases, and 8 bases lay in between. The CDR3 sequence is 13 residues long. The CDR3 bases are TGCGCCAGCAGCTCTACAGGGAACTATGGCTACACCTTC. As protein: CASSSTGNYGYTF.

This chain connects TRBV5-1 to TRBJ2-5, with D perhaps TRBD2 (6 bases). From germline, CDR1 is SGHRS and CDR2 YFSETQ. V was cut by 3 bases and J by 4 bases, with 16 bases left in between. The length of the CDR3 is 15 residues. The CDR3 loop reads CASSYRNGGRETQYF. For the CDR3, the DNA is TGCGCCAGCAGCTACCGGAACGGGGGACGAGAGACCCAGTACTTC.

This rearrangement joins TRBV2 to TRBJ2-7, with 8 bases aligning to TRBD1. CDR1 and CDR2 (germline): SNHLY, FYNNEI. The V and J ends lost 6 bases and 0 bases, in that order; junction bases with no gene match: 4. This CDR3 has 14 residues. The CDR3 sequence: CASRQGQASYEQYF. The CDR3 DNA reads as TGTGCCAGCAGGCAGGGACAGGCCTCCTACGAGCAGTACTTC.

Details on this clone: Distinct nucleotide sequences in the sample also encode this CDR3. The chain recombines TRBV5-6 with TRBJ1-2, with a possible D match to TRBD1 (6 bases). The germline gives CDR1 SGHDT, CDR2 YYEEEE. V was shortened by 0 bases and J by 4 bases, with 7 bases between the two germline ends. The CDR3 spans 13 residues. CDR3 in DNA: TGTGCCAGCAGCTTGGGAGGGGGCTATGGCTACACCTTC. This encodes CASSLGGGYGYTF.

The chain couples TRBV11-3 to TRBJ2-2, with D uncertain. V was shortened by 3 bases and J by 5 bases, with 16 bases between the two germline ends. CDR3 length equals 16 residues. Germline V gene lookup returns CDR1 SGHNT and CDR2 YENEEA. Written as DNA, the CDR3 is TGTGCCAGCAGCTTTGGGCTTGATGGCGAGACCGGGGAGCTGTTTTTT. This codes for CASSFGLDGETGELFF.

This clone showed up just a few times. This sequence joins TRBV27 and TRBJ1-1; no clear D. The CDR3 has 14 amino acids. Trimming stripped 2 bases from V and 3 bases from J, with 10 bases between. CDR1 and CDR2 (germline): MNHEY, SMNVEV (reference sequence). The CDR3 sequence: CASSLAWGDTEAFF. The CDR3 nucleotides are TGTGCCAGCAGTTTAGCCTGGGGAGACACTGAAGCTTTCTTT.

The V gene is TRBV5-1, the J gene TRBJ1-5, with D tentatively TRBD1 (5 bases). The CDR3 is 13 amino acids. CDR1 is SGHRS and CDR2 is YFSETQ in the germline V gene. V lost 0 bases, J lost 6 bases, and 7 bases lay in between. CDR3 bases: TGCGCCAGCAGCTTGGGGGGCGGTCAGCCCCAGCATTTT. Residues: CASSLGGGQPQHF.